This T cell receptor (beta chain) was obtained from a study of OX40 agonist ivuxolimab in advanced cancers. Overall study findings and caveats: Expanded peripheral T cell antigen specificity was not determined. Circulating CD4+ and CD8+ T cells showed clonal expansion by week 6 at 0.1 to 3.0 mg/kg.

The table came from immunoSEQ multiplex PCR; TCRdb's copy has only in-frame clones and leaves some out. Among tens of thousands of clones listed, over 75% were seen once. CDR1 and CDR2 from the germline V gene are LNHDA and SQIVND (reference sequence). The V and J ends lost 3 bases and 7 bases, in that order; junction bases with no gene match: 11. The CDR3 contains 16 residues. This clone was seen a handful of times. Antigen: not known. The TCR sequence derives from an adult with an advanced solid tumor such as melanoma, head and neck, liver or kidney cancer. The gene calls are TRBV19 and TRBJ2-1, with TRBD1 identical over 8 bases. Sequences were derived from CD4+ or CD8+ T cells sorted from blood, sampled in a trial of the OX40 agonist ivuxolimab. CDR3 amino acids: CASSMYSGGAKNEQFF. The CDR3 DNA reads TGTGCCAGTAGTATGTACTCAGGGGGCGCAAAGAATGAGCAGTTCTTC.